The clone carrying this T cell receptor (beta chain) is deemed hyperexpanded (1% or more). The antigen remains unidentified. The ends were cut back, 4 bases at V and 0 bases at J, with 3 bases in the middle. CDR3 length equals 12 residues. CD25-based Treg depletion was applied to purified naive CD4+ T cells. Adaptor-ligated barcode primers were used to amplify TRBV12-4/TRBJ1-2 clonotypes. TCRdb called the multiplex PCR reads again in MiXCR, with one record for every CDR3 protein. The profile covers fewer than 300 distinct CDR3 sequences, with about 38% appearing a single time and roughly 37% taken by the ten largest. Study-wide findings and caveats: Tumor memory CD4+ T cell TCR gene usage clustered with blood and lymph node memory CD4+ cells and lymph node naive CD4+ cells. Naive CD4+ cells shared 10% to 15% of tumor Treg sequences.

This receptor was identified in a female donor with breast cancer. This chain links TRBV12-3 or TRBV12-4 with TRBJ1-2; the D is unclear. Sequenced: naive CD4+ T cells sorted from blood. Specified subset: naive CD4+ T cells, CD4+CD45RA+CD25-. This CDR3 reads CASSYSNYGYTF. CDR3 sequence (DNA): TGTGCCAGCAGTTATTCTAACTATGGCTACACCTTC.